These 24 T cell receptor beta chains were sequenced from one sample in a study of cytomegalovirus exposure and HLA in healthy donors (dated by TCRdb to between 2016 and 2019). To prepare the library, the immunoSEQ multiplex PCR assay was applied. For the multiplex PCR, a mixture combining 60 forward primers for TCR Vbeta segments and 13 reverse primers for TCR Jbeta segments was used. Imported from immuneACCESS, the table was reduced by TCRdb to in-frame sequences with V and J called. These copies leave out some clones; in studies compared against another copy, an unresolved V gene accounts for under half, and the cause of the remainder is not known. The sample contains 160,000 or so clones, roughly 84% of them found a single time. About 2.3% of the sample rests with the top ten. Sequencing used PBMCs. These receptor sequences come from a woman aged 18-29 years in good health and CMV-seronegative.

This chain connects TRBV5-1 to TRBJ2-1; D perhaps matches TRBD2 (6 bases). V gave up 4 bases and J gave up 4 bases, with 15 bases separating them. Germline assignment: CDR1 SGHRS and CDR2 YFSETQ. CDR3 size: 15 residues. The DNA for the CDR3 is TGCGCCAGCAGCCAGGAGGGAGCTGAGTACAATGAGCAGTTCTTC. Translating it yields CASSQEGAEYNEQFF.

The chain uses TRBV4-3 and TRBJ2-3, with D tentatively TRBD2 (6 bases). This CDR3 has 19 residues. The V end lost 0 bases, the J end lost 3 bases, and 22 bases lay between the germline ends. CDR1 and CDR2 from the germline V gene are LGHNA and YSLEER. CDR3: CASSQEGDFGSGLTDTQYF. DNA of the CDR3: TGCGCCAGCAGCCAAGAAGGGGATTTCGGGAGCGGGCTTACAGATACGCAGTATTTT.

The chain is built from TRBV5-1 and TRBJ2-3; 7 bases are shared with TRBD2. Germline CDR1 SGHRS, CDR2 YFSETQ. The ends lost 0 bases at V and 6 bases at J; junction bases unmatched: 10. This CDR3 contains 16 residues. The CDR3 here is CASSLALGGRGDTQYF. CDR3 DNA sequence: TGCGCCAGCAGCTTGGCTCTGGGCGGGAGAGGGGATACGCAGTATTTT.

This clone has just one count. This chain uses TRBV7-9 with TRBJ2-1, with D perhaps matching TRBD2 (6 bases). The CDR3 is 14 residues long. CDR1 is SEHNR and CDR2 is FQNEAQ in the germline V gene (reference sequence). Trimming took off 7 bases at V and 3 bases at J, with 13 bases between the two ends. As DNA, the CDR3 is TGTGCCAGCACCGTGGGGGGAGTCTACAATGAGCAGTTCTTC. Its translation is CASTVGGVYNEQFF.

The chain uses TRBV7-2 and TRBJ2-7, with 12 bases that match TRBD1. Per the germline V gene, CDR1 is SGHTA and CDR2 is FQGNSA. The CDR3 covers 15 residues. Trimming cost V 6 bases and J 3 bases; bases outside gene matches: 6. CDR3 amino acids: CASRRDRGRSYEQYF. CDR3 coding DNA: TGTGCCAGCAGGCGGGACAGGGGGCGCAGCTACGAGCAGTACTTC. The full variable domain, in which reference TRBV7-2 and TRBJ2-7 provide the parts outside the CDR3, is GAGVSQSPSNKVTEKGKDVELRCDPISGHTALYWYRQSLGQGLEFLIYFQGNSAPDKSGLPSDRFSAERTGGSVSTLTIQRTQQEDSAVYLCASRRDRGRSYEQYFGPGTRLTVT.

This clone was counted once. The J gene is TRBJ2-7, the V gene TRBV27; 8 positions agree with TRBD1. The CDR3 extends over 14 amino acids. V lost 3 bases and J lost 2; bases outside the gene matches: 3. The germline V gene has CDR1 MNHEY and CDR2 SMNVEV (reference sequence). The CDR3 coding sequence is TGTGCCAGCAGTTTCGGACAGGGCCCCTACGAGCAGTACTTC. It encodes CASSFGQGPYEQYF.

The chain carries TRBV28 and TRBJ2-2; D is possibly TRBD1 (6 bases). CDR3 size: 13 residues. CDR1 MDHEN and CDR2 SYDVKM come from the germline V gene. V was trimmed by 6 bases and J by 6 bases, leaving 11 bases between them. The CDR3 is CASRDSPAGELFF. CDR3 sequence (DNA): TGTGCCAGCAGGGACAGCCCGGCCGGGGAGCTGTTTTTT.

The chain has TRBV7-6 and TRBJ2-1; 8 bases are a match to TRBD2. V lost 1 base, J lost 3 bases, and 5 bases stayed unmatched. Germline values: CDR1 SGHVS, CDR2 FNYEAQ. The CDR3 is 16 residues long. The CDR3 DNA follows: TGTGCCAGCAGCTTAGAGGGAGGGACTAGCTACAATGAGCAGTTCTTC. This encodes CASSLEGGTSYNEQFF. The whole variable domain, remainder taken from reference TRBV7-6 and TRBJ2-1, is GAGVSQSPRYKVTKRGQDVALRCDPISGHVSLYWYRQALGQGPEFLTYFNYEAQQDKSGLPNDRFSAERPEGSISTLTIQRTEQRDSAMYRCASSLEGGTSYNEQFFGPGTRLTVL.

The rearrangement links TRBV14 to TRBJ1-2; no reliable D call. Germline lookup yields CDR1 SGHDN and CDR2 FVKESK. This CDR3 region has 13 residues. The ends were cut back, 2 bases at V and 6 bases at J, with 10 bases in the middle. The CDR3 region has the DNA TGTGCCAGCAGCCAATTACGCTACGATGGCTACACCTTC. Protein sequence: CASSQLRYDGYTF.

This chain connects TRBV21-1 to TRBJ2-1; the table calls TRBD2, which could not be checked here. TRBV21-1 is recorded as a pseudogene. CDR3 length equals 16 residues. The CDR3 region is CASTERTTPSYNEQFF. DNA of the CDR3: TGTGCCAGCACGGAGAGGACTACCCCCTCCTACAATGAGCAGTTCTTC.

The chain couples TRBV6-5 to TRBJ2-2; a weak D match, TRBD2 (5 bases). V was trimmed by 5 bases and J by 5 bases, leaving 6 bases between them. The CDR3 spans 12 residues. Germline V gene sequence: CDR1 MNHEY, CDR2 SVGAGI. The CDR3 region has the DNA TGTGCCAGCAGTAGGAGGACCGGGGAGCTGTTTTTT. Its translation: CASSRRTGELFF.

The rearrangement uses TRBV28 and TRBJ2-7; D is perhaps TRBD2 (7 bases). Trimming took 8 bases from V and 7 from J, leaving 18 bases between them. Germline CDR1 and CDR2: MDHEN and SYDVKM. There are 13 residues in the CDR3. Here the CDR3 reads CASDGGAAGEQYF. The CDR3 DNA reads TGTGCCAGCGATGGGGGGGCCGCCGGGGAGCAGTACTTC.

This rearrangement joins TRBV4-3 to TRBJ1-2; the D gene is possibly TRBD1 (6 bases). The CDR3 consists of 16 residues. V gave up 4 bases and J gave up 5 bases, with 20 bases separating them. Germline assignment: CDR1 LGHNA and CDR2 YSLEER. The CDR3 sequence: CASSPAPGDLEYGYTF. CDR3 coding DNA: TGCGCCAGCAGCCCCGCCCCAGGGGACCTCGAGTATGGCTACACCTTC.

This clone was detected only a few times. The rearrangement uses TRBV28 and TRBJ1-2; 11 positions match TRBD1. V lost 7 bases, J lost 3 bases, and 13 bases stayed unmatched. This CDR3 comprises 17 residues. CDR1 and CDR2 from the germline V gene are MDHEN and SYDVKM. CDR3 bases: TGTGCCAGCACCAGCAGTTCGGACAGGGGGCGGGACTATGGCTACACCTTC. Protein product: CASTSSSDRGRDYGYTF.

J is TRBJ1-5 and V is TRBV28; 7 positions agree with TRBD1. The CDR3 loop spans 16 amino acids. Per the germline V gene, CDR1 is MDHEN and CDR2 is SYDVKM. V gave up 1 base and J gave up 7 bases; unmatched junction bases: 10. The CDR3 nucleotides read TGTGCCAGCAGTTTATCCCCCGACAGGGTTGGCCAGCCCCAGCATTTT. Translating gives CASSLSPDRVGQPQHF.

This rearrangement joins TRBV7-2 to TRBJ2-1; 9 bases are shared with TRBD2. Germline V gene lookup returns CDR1 SGHTA and CDR2 FQGNSA. The V segment lost 5 bases and the J segment 0 bases; nucleotides outside the gene matches: 5. The CDR3 is 16 amino acids. DNA of the CDR3: TGTGCCAGCAGCGTGACTAGCGGAGGCTCCTACAATGAGCAGTTCTTC. This encodes CASSVTSGGSYNEQFF.

This clone appeared a single time. The V call is TRBV27, the J call TRBJ2-7, with TRBD1 matching 7 bases. Germline values: CDR1 MNHEY, CDR2 SMNVEV (reference sequence). Trimming removed 7 bases from V and 2 bases from J; junction bases left unmatched: 5. CDR3 size: 13 residues. As DNA, the CDR3 is TGTGCCAGCATGCGACAGGGTACCTACGAGCAGTACTTC. It encodes CASMRQGTYEQYF.

V is TRBV5-1 and J is TRBJ1-4; a weak D match, TRBD1 (6 bases). Germline V lookup: CDR1 SGHRS, CDR2 YFSETQ. V lost 2 bases and J 6 bases, leaving 17 bases between the germline ends. CDR3 length equals 16 residues. CDR3 sequence reads: CASSLTQGQMDEKLFF. The CDR3 nucleotides are TGCGCCAGCAGCTTAACCCAAGGACAGATGGATGAAAAACTGTTTTTT.

V is TRBV5-1 and J is TRBJ2-7, with unresolved D. V was shortened by 3 bases and J by 1 base, with 8 bases between the two germline ends. The CDR3 is made up of 13 amino acids. The germline gives CDR1 SGHRS, CDR2 YFSETQ. The CDR3, as DNA: TGCGCCAGCAGCTCTCCACATTCCTACGAGCAGTACTTC. Translation gives CASSSPHSYEQYF.

The chain joins TRBV1 to TRBJ2-2; TRBD1 is taken as the D call from the table, unchecked against the DNA. TRBV1 is designated a pseudogene. The CDR3 consists of 23 residues. The CDR3: CTSSQAGQAQPHIITLNTGELFF. The CDR3 DNA reads TGCACCAGCAGCCAAGCCGGACAGGCGCAACCACATATCATAACACTAAACACCGGGGAGCTGTTTTTT.

The chain carries TRBV28 and TRBJ1-1, with 8 bases lining up with TRBD1. Trimming took 8 bases from V and 4 from J; bases not matched to a gene: 6. The germline V gene encodes CDR1 MDHEN and CDR2 SYDVKM. The CDR3 covers 13 residues. CDR3 bases: TGTGCCAGCCAAGCAGGGGGCCTCACTGAAGCTTTCTTT. This encodes CASQAGGLTEAFF.

This chain links TRBV6-6 with TRBJ1-1; possibly TRBD1 for D (5 bases). This CDR3 contains 12 residues. CDR1 and CDR2 (germline): MNHNY, SVGAGI (reference sequence). V lost 2 bases and J lost 5, with 6 bases in between. DNA for the CDR3: TGTGCCAGCAGTTACGGGGGGACTGAAGCTTTCTTT. This translates into CASSYGGTEAFF.

J is TRBJ2-2 and V is TRBV9; 7 bases are a match to TRBD2. The CDR3 consists of 16 residues. In germline, CDR1 is SGDLS, CDR2 YYNGEE. The V gene end was trimmed by 4 bases and the J gene end by 0 bases; junction bases not matched to a gene: 6. The CDR3 DNA reads as TGTGCCAGCAGCTCGCGCAGCGGGGCGAACACCGGGGAGCTGTTTTTT. Protein: CASSSRSGANTGELFF.

The chain uses TRBV30 and TRBJ2-5; 9 positions match TRBD1. The J call is doubtful: the DNA matches TRBJ2-7 better. The CDR3 consists of 13 residues. Germline assignment: CDR1 GTSNPN and CDR2 SVGIG (reference sequence). This chain's CDR3 is CAWRTGGTYEQYF. The DNA for the CDR3 is TGTGCCTGGAGAACAGGGGGCACCTACGAGCAGTACTTC.